The clone carrying this T cell receptor (beta chain) was observed many times. Its antigen remains unknown. This sample is drawn from a study of regulatory T cells in long-lasting Graves disease. Construction of the TCR beta libraries employed iRepertoire HTBI primers in conjunction with Arm-PCR of CDR3 regions. TCRdb passed the multiplex PCR reads through MiXCR, listing each CDR3 protein once. Counted here are fewer than 400,000 distinct CDR3 sequences, about 18% occurring once; the ten biggest clones make up less than 45%. Study observations and caveats: Small sample size may have lowered accuracy. Graves' patients with persistent disease showed TCR diversity lower than patients newly diagnosed.

Stated time point: newly diagnosed GD, antithyroid drugs for less than 3 months. PBMC RNA was the source of the TCR library. The CDR3 sequence is 11 residues long. Germline V gives CDR1 SQVTM, CDR2 ANQGSEA. Germline trimming cut 7 bases from V and 7 bases from J; bases unmatched to any gene: 2. The receptor was derived from a female donor with Graves disease. The chain employs TRBV29-1 and TRBJ1-4; 8 bases map to TRBD1. Sequenced here: peripheral blood mononuclear cells (PBMCs), sampled at new diagnosis, from a patient treated with antithyroid drugs. CDR3 sequence (DNA): TGCAGCGGTGGACAGGGTGAAAAACTGTTTTTT. As protein: CSGGQGEKLFF.